These T cell receptor beta chains were read from a single sample in a study of OX40 agonist ivuxolimab in advanced cancers. The assay was immunoSEQ multiplex PCR, and TCRdb's table has in-frame clones only and misses some. Of some 52,000 clones listed, over 80% are singletons. Here the sequenced sample was CD4+ or CD8+ T cells sorted from blood, taken in a trial of the OX40 agonist ivuxolimab. These receptors all come from an adult with an advanced solid tumor such as melanoma, head and neck, liver or kidney cancer. CDR3s include the opening cysteine and the closing phenylalanine or tryptophan. A D gene is named only where the DNA matches it firmly. Not all rows give a size; the values are once, few, many and, for expanded clones, a class.

j_call v_call d_call clone_size cdr3_nt cdr3_aa
TRBJ2-1 TRBV19 TRBD2 few TGTGCCAGTAAGCTAGCGGGAGTGAGGGAGCAGTTCTTC CASKLAGVREQFF
TRBJ1-5 TRBV5-8 - once TGTGCCAGCAGCTTGGAAATGCCACAGGGCAGGCGCAATCAGCCCCAGCATTTT CASSLEMPQGRRNQPQHF
TRBJ1-5 TRBV6-5 - - TGTGCCAGCAGTAACTCGCGGGGGTTTTCAGGCCAGCCCCAGCATTTT CASSNSRGFSGQPQHF
TRBJ2-7 TRBV27 TRBD2 - TGTGCCAGCGATGGACTAGTCTACGAGCAGTACTTC CASDGLVYEQYF
TRBJ2-2 TRBV29-1 - - TGCAGCGTTGAAGTTGGGTTGAGGGAGCTGTTTTTT CSVEVGLRELFF
TRBJ2-1 TRBV4-2 - - TGTGCCAGCAGCCAGGCCCAGACTAGCTCCTACAATGAGCAGTTCTTC CASSQAQTSSYNEQFF
TRBJ2-3 TRBV6-6 TRBD2 once TGTGCCAGCAGGACACTAGCGGGGGGAAGCACAGATACGCAGTATTTT CASRTLAGGSTDTQYF
TRBJ2-1 TRBV19 - once TGTGCCAGTAGTAGCGGGACTCTGGATCGAGTCGGTTTCTTC CASSSGTLDRVGFF
TRBJ2-7 TRBV7-8 - once TGTGCCAGCAGCATAAGAGACGAAAGCTCCTACGAGCAGTACTTC CASSIRDESSYEQYF
TRBJ1-1 TRBV19 - once TGTGCCAGTAGTATCCCTTCGACAAGGAACACTGAAGCTTTCTTT CASSIPSTRNTEAFF
TRBJ2-1 TRBV6-5 TRBD2 - TGTGCCAGCAGACCCCTAGCGGGCGATGAGCAGTTCTTC CASRPLAGDEQFF
TRBJ2-5 TRBV7-2 - - TGTGCCAGCAGCTTACAACCAGCTGAGGAGACCCAGTACTTC CASSLQPAEETQYF
TRBJ1-1 TRBV28 - - TGTGCCAACAGCAAAAGAGGGACCTTACTGTCTGAAGCTTTCTTT CANSKRGTLLSEAFF
TRBJ1-5 TRBV28 - once TGTGCCAGCAGTCCCGAAATTCAGCCCCAGCATTTT CASSPEIQPQHF
TRBJ2-3 TRBV9 TRBD2 - TGTGCCAGCAGCCTTGGTAGCGGGAGTGGGGCGCAGTATTTT CASSLGSGSGAQYF
TRBJ2-1 TRBV6-5 - - TGTGCCAGCAGTTCCCTCCCCGAGAGCTCCTACAATGAGCAGTTCTTC CASSSLPESSYNEQFF
TRBJ1-1 TRBV5-8 - - TGTGCCAGCAGCCCACTACCTACCTTCACTGAAGCTTTCTTT CASSPLPTFTEAFF
TRBJ1-4 TRBV9 - - TGTGCCAGCAGCGTAGAGGACACAACTAATGAAAAACTGTTTTTT CASSVEDTTNEKLFF
TRBJ2-1 TRBV7-9 - - TGTGCCAGCAGCGATCCGGTTGTCAGAGAATACAATGAGCAGTTCTTC CASSDPVVREYNEQFF
TRBJ2-7 TRBV7-2 TRBD1 once TGTGCCAGCAGCTGGATTCCCGGACAGGGTGGCTACGAGCAGTACTTC CASSWIPGQGGYEQYF
TRBJ2-2 TRBV5-1 TRBD2 - TGCGCCAGCAGCTTGGAGATGAGCGGGATCACGTCCGGGGAGCTGTTTTTT CASSLEMSGITSGELFF
TRBJ2-5 TRBV7-9 - - TGTGCCAGCAGCTCCCGCGCAGGGACCCAGTACTTC CASSSRAGTQYF
TRBJ2-2 TRBV4-1 - - TGCGCCACTTCAGGGGCGAACACCGGGGAGCTGTTTTTT CATSGANTGELFF
TRBJ1-4 TRBV28 - - TGTGCCAGCAGTGACAGTGCAACTAATGAAAAACTGTTTTTT CASSDSATNEKLFF
TRBJ1-5 TRBV9 - - TGTGCCAGCAGCGAGGGGGAGGGAGGGTTGAGGCAGCCCCAGCATTTT CASSEGEGGLRQPQHF
TRBJ1-2 TRBV4-3 - - TGCGCCAGCAGCCAAGATTCAACGGCAGGGGATAACTATGGCTACACCTTC CASSQDSTAGDNYGYTF
TRBJ2-1 TRBV28 TRBD2 - TGTGCCAGCAGAGGGTGGGGACTAGCGGACTACAATGAGCAGTTCTTC CASRGWGLADYNEQFF
TRBJ2-1 TRBV29-1 TRBD1 once TGCAGCGCGCCCCAGACAGGGCTTGGTGAGCAGTTCTTC CSAPQTGLGEQFF
TRBJ2-2 TRBV5-6 - - TGTGCCAGCAGTTCGGGGGGGACAGTAGTCGGGAAGGAGCTGTTTTTT CASSSGGTVVGKELFF
TRBJ2-1 TRBV27 - - TGTGCCAGCAGTGAGGACTATTTAAGGCATGAGCAGTTCTTC CASSEDYLRHEQFF
TRBJ2-4 TRBV7-8 - - TGTGCCAGCAGCTTAGGGGGGCAGGACAGCGTCCTTGGCGAGGTTCAGTACTTC CASSLGGQDSVLGEVQYF
TRBJ1-1 TRBV28 - - TGTGCCAGCGGACCAACAGTGAACACTGAAGCTTTCTTT CASGPTVNTEAFF
TRBJ2-3 TRBV19 - - TGTGCCAGTAGTATCTCCTCAGATACGCAGTATTTT CASSISSDTQYF
TRBJ1-2 TRBV10-3 - - TGTGCCATCAACGGGGACGACAGAGAGGCGGACGGCTACACCTTC CAINGDDREADGYTF
TRBJ2-3 TRBV9 TRBD1 - TGTGCCAGCAGCGTAGAGGACAGGGGGTCTACGCAGTATTTT CASSVEDRGSTQYF
TRBJ1-1 TRBV28 - - TGTGCCAGCAGGAGTGTTATAAAGGACACTGAAGCTTTCTTT CASRSVIKDTEAFF